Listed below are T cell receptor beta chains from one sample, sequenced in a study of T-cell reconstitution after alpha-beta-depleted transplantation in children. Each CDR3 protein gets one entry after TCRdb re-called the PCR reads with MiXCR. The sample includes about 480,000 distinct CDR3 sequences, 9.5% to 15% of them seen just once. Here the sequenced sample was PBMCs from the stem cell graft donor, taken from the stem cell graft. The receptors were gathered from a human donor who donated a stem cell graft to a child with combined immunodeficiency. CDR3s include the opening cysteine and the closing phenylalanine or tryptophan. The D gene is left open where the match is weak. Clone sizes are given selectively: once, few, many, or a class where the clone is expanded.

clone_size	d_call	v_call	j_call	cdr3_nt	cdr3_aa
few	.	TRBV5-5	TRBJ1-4	TGTGCCAGCACCCTCGGTCTCGGGATTGAAAAACTGTTTTTT	CASTLGLGIEKLFF
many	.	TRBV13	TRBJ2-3	TGTGCCAGCAGTTTTGTGGATACAGATACGCAGTATTTT	CASSFVDTDTQYF
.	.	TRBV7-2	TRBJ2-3	TGTGCCAGCAGCTTACAAGAGGGGGTGCAGTATTTT	CASSLQEGVQYF
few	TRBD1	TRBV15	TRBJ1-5	TGTGCCACCAGCATCGACAGGGGGGGAGGTCAGCCCCAGCATTTT	CATSIDRGGGQPQHF
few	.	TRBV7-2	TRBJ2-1	TGTGCCAGCAGCTTATTGGGGCGGGGTTCCTACAATGAGCAGTTCTTC	CASSLLGRGSYNEQFF
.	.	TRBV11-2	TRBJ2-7	TGTGCCAGCAGCTTAGATTGGCCAGGGGAAGCCTACGAGCAGTACTTC	CASSLDWPGEAYEQYF
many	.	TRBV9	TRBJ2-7	TGTGCCAGCAGCTCCGACTTCTCCTACGAGCAGTACTTC	CASSSDFSYEQYF
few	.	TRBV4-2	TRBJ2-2	TGTGCCAGCAGCCAAGGATGGACGCTGAACACCGGGGAGCTGTTTTTT	CASSQGWTLNTGELFF
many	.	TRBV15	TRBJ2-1	TGTGCCACCAGCAGCCCCGGGGACATTGATGAGCAGTTCTTC	CATSSPGDIDEQFF
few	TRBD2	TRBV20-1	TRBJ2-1	TGCAGTGCTAGCACTAGCGGGAGGCGGCATGAGCAGTTCTTC	CSASTSGRRHEQFF
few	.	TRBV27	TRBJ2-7	TGTGCCAGCAGTTTCATGACGGGGGATTCCTACGAGCAGTACTTC	CASSFMTGDSYEQYF
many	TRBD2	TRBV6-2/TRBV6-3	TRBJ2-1	TGTGCCAGCAGTCCACCTCGCCCGGGACTAGATTTTGAGCAGTTCTTC	CASSPPRPGLDFEQFF
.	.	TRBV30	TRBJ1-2	TGTGCCTGGAGACCCCAGGGAGGGTATGGCTACACCTTC	CAWRPQGGYGYTF
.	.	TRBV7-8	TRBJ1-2	TGTGCCAGCAGCTTAGAGGTCCTGGGGGCAGGCTATGGCTACACCTTC	CASSLEVLGAGYGYTF
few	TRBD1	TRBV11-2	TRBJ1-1	TGTGCCAGCAGCTGGACAGGGGGGAGCACTGAAGCTTTCTTT	CASSWTGGSTEAFF
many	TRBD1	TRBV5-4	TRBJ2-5	TGTGCCAGCAGCCACGACAGGGACCAAGAGACCCAGTACTTC	CASSHDRDQETQYF
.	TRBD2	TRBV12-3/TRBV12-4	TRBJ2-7	TGTGCCAGCAGTTCCCTAAGACTAGCGGGAGGGCCTGTCGCCTTACACTACGAGCAGTACTTC	CASSSLRLAGGPVALHYEQYF
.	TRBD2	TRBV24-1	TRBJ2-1	TGTGCCACCAGTGATTCGACTAGCGGGAGGGCCGGGAATGAGCAGTTCTTC	CATSDSTSGRAGNEQFF
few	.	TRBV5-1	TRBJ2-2	TGCGCCAGCAGCGTGGGGGGATCCCCCGGGGAGCTGTTTTTT	CASSVGGSPGELFF
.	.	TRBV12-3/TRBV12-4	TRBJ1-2	TGTGCCAGCAGTTTCGGGGGCGTAGGAACTTCTAACTATGGCTACACCTTC	CASSFGGVGTSNYGYTF
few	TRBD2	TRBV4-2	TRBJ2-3	TGTGCCAGCAGCCTTGCTAGCGGGAGCCCAGATACGCAGTATTTT	CASSLASGSPDTQYF
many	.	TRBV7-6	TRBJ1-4	TGTGCCAGCAGCTTAGGCAGGGGCCTCGCAACTAATGAAAAACTGTTTTTT	CASSLGRGLATNEKLFF
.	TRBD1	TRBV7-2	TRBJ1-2	TGTGCCAGCAGCGCCGACCGACAGGGGAACTATGGCTACACCTTC	CASSADRQGNYGYTF
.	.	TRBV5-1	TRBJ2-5	TGCGCCAGCAGCTTGGGGCTTCGAGGTACGGGAGAGACCCAGTACTTC	CASSLGLRGTGETQYF
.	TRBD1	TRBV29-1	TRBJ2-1	TGCAGCGTTGGGTCGTGGACAGGGACTGATGAGCAGTTCTTC	CSVGSWTGTDEQFF
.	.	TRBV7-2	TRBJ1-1	TGTGCCAGCAGCCCCCCAAATTCAGGCCGTGAAGCTTTCTTT	CASSPPNSGREAFF
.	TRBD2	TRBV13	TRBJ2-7	TGTGCCAGCAGCCCCCGGACTAGCAATAGTGAGCAGTACTTC	CASSPRTSNSEQYF
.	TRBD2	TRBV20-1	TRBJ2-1	TGCAGTGCTAAAGCCCTAGCGGGGGGTCACAATGAGCAGTTCTTC	CSAKALAGGHNEQFF
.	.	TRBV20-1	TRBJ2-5	TGCAGTGCGGTCCCGGGGGAAGTAGGTGCTGGGACCCAGTACTTC	CSAVPGEVGAGTQYF
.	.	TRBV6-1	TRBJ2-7	TGTGCCAGCCAGTGGGGGCGCTTGTACGAGCAGTACTTC	CASQWGRLYEQYF
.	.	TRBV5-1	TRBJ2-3	TGCGCCAGCAGCTTGGCCTTCGGGACAACTAGCACAGATACGCAGTATTTT	CASSLAFGTTSTDTQYF
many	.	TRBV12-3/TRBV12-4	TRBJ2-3	TGTGCCAGCTCTATGGTACCAGATACGCAGTATTTT	CASSMVPDTQYF
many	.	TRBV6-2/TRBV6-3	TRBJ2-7	TGTGCCAGCAAGGTGGACATTGGAATCTACGAGCAGTACTTC	CASKVDIGIYEQYF
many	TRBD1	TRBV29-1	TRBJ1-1	TGCAGCGTTGAAGTGAATCCGACAGGGTCTGAAGCTTTCTTT	CSVEVNPTGSEAFF
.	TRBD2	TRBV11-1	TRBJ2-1	TGTGCCAGCAGCTTAGCGAGGGGACTAGCGATAAGCTACAATGAGCAGTTCTTC	CASSLARGLAISYNEQFF
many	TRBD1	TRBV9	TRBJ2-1	TGTGCCAGCAGCCTACGGGACAGGGGAATTAATGAGCAGTTCTTC	CASSLRDRGINEQFF
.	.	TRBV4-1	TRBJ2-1	TGCGCCAGCAGCCCGAGGGCAGGAATAAGTTATGAGCAGTTCTTC	CASSPRAGISYEQFF
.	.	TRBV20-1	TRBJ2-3	TGCAGTGAGGATAGCACAGATACGCAGTATTTT	CSEDSTDTQYF
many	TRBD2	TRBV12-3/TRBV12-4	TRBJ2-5	TGTGCCAGCAGCCTGGTCTACGGGAGGGAGACCCAGTACTTC	CASSLVYGRETQYF
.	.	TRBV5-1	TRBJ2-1	TGCGCCAGCAGCTTGGTGCCGGCCTCGGGTGAGCAGTTCTTC	CASSLVPASGEQFF
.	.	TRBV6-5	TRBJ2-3	TGTGCCAGCAGTTACAGCAGGGGTAGCACAGATACGCAGTATTTT	CASSYSRGSTDTQYF
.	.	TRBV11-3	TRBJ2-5	TGTGCCAGCAGCTTAGGGAAGGCCGAGAGGGAGACCCAGTACTTC	CASSLGKAERETQYF
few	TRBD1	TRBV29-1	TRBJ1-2	TGCAGCGGCGGACAGGGCGGGGGATATGGCTACACCTTC	CSGGQGGGYGYTF
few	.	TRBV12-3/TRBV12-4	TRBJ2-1	TGTGCCAGCGGGTCACGGGGCCATGAGCAGTTCTTC	CASGSRGHEQFF
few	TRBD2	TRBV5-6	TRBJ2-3	TGTGCCAGCAAAGTAAGCGGGGGGAGCACAGATACGCAGTATTTT	CASKVSGGSTDTQYF
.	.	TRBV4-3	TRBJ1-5	TGCGCCAGCAGCCAAGGTGCAGGGAACAATCAGCCCCAGCATTTT	CASSQGAGNNQPQHF
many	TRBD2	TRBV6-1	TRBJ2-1	TGTGCCAGCAGGAAGCGGGAGGGTTACAATGAGCAGTTCTTC	CASRKREGYNEQFF
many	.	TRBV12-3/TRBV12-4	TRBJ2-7	TGTGCCAGCAGTTTAGATCAGGGGTTCGGGTACGAGCAGTACTTC	CASSLDQGFGYEQYF
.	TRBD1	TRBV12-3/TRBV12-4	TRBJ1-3	TGTGCCAGCAGTTTAGGGGACAGCTCTGGAAACACCATATATTTT	CASSLGDSSGNTIYF
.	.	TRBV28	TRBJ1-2	TGTGCCAGCAGCCCCCGGGGCAGCGTGGGCACCGACCTTTATGGCTACACCTTC	CASSPRGSVGTDLYGYTF
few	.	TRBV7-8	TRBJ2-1	TGTGCCAGCAGCCTACAGGTCAATGAGCAGTTCTTC	CASSLQVNEQFF
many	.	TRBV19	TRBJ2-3	TGTGCCAGCGCAGGCTACACAGATACGCAGTATTTT	CASAGYTDTQYF
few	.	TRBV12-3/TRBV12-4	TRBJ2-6	TGTGCCGGGGGGAGCTCTGGGGCCAACGTCCTGACTTTC	CAGGSSGANVLTF
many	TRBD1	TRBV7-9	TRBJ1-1	TGTGCCAGCAGCATAACAGGGGACACTGAAGCTTTCTTT	CASSITGDTEAFF
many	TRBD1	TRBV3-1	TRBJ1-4	TGTGCCAGCGGACAGGGGAGCGAAAAACTGTTTTTT	CASGQGSEKLFF
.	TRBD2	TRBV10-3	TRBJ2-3	TGTGCCATGACGGCGGGGGTCGCCACAGATACGCAGTATTTT	CAMTAGVATDTQYF
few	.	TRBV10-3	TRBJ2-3	TGTGCCGCCCGCCCCCAGGGCCCGACAGATACGCAGTATTTT	CAARPQGPTDTQYF
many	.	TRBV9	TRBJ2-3	TGTGCCAGCAGCGTGCAGGGCAGCACAGATACGCAGTATTTT	CASSVQGSTDTQYF
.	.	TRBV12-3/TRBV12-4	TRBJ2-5	TGTGCCAGCAGTTTAGCGCTAAGAGGAGCAGAAGAAGAGACCCAGTACTTC	CASSLALRGAEEETQYF